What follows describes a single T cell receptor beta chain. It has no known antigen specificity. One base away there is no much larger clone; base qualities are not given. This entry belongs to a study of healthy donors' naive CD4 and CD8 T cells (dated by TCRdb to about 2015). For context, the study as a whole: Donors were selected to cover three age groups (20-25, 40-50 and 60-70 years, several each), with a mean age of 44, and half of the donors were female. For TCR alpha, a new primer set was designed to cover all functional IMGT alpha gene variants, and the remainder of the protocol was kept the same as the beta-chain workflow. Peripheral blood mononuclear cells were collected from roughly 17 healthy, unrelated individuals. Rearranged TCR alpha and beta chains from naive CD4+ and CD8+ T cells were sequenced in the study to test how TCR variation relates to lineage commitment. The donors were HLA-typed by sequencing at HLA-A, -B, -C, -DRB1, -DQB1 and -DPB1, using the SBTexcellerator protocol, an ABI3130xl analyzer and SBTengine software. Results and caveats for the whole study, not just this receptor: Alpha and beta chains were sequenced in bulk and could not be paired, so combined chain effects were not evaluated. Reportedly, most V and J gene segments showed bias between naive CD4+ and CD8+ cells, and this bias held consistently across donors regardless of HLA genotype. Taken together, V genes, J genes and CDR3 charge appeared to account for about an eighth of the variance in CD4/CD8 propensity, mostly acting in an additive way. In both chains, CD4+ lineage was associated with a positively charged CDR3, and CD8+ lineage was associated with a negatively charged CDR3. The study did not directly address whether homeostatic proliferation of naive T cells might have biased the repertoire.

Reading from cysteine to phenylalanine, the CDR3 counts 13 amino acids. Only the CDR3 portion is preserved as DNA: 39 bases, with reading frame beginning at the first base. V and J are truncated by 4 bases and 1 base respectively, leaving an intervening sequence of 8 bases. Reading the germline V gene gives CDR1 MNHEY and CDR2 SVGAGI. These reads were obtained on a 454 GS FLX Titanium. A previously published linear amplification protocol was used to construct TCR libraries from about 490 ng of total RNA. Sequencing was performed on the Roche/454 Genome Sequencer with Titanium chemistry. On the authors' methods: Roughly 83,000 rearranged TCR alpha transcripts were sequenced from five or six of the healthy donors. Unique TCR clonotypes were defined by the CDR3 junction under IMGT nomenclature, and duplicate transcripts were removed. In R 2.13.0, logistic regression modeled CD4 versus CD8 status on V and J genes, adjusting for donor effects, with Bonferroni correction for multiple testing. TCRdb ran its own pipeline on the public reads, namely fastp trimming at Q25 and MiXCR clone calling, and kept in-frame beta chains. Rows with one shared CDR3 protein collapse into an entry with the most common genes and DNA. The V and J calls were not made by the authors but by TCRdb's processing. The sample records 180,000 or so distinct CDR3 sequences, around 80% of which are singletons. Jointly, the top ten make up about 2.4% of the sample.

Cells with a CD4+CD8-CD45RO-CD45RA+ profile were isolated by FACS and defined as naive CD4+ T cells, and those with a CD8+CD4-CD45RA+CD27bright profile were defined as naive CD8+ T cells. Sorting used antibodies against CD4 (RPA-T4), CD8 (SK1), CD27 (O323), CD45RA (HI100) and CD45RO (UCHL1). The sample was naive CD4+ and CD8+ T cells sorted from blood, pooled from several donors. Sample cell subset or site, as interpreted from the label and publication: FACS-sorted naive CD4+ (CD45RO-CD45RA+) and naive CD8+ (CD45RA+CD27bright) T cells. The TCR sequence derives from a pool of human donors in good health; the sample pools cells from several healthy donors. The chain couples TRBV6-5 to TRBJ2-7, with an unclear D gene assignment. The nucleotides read TGTGCCAGCAGTTCTCACACGTCCTACGAGCAGTACTTC. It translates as CASSSHTSYEQYF.